The 27 T cell receptor beta chains reported below all come from one sample, sequenced in a study of blood T cell repertoires in COVID-19 (TCRdb year 2020). Library generation was performed with the immunoSEQ multiplex PCR assay. TCRdb carries this immuneACCESS record with in-frame sequences only. Its versions omit some clonotypes, under half of them owing to an unresolved V gene in the studies checked, with the rest unexplained. Within this sample are 130,000 or so clones, with around 83% of them counted one time only. Jointly, the top ten make up about 1.6% of the sample. The sequencing sample was made of peripheral blood. The origin of the receptors is a human donor in a cohort sampled during active COVID-19.

This clone was seen many times. Other nucleotide sequences in the sample specify the same CDR3. The chain links TRBV30 to TRBJ1-2; D is perhaps TRBD1 (6 bases). The CDR3 covers 13 residues. CDR1 is GTSNPN and CDR2 is SVGIG in the germline V gene (reference sequence). V dropped 2 bases and J dropped 5 bases, with 12 bases sitting between them. CDR3 bases: TGTGCCTGGAGTCGCGACAGGCCTTATGGCTACACCTTC. Amino acid sequence: CAWSRDRPYGYTF.

DNA for the CDR3: TGTGCCAGCAGCTTAGCGGGGAACCAGGGGTCCCCGTTCTTC. Protein: CASSLAGNQGSPFF. This sequence joins TRBV7-8 and TRBJ2-1; a possible D gene is TRBD1 (6 bases). Trimming cost V 0 bases and J 15 bases, with 18 bases left between them. The CDR3 runs 14 residues. Germline CDR1 is SGHVS and CDR2 is FQNEAQ.

The gene calls are TRBV9 and TRBJ2-5; TRBD1 is a possible D gene (5 bases). The CDR3 spans 15 residues. V was clipped by 4 bases and J by 1 base, with 14 bases between them. Germline loops: CDR1 SGDLS, CDR2 YYNGEE. The CDR3 DNA follows: TGTGCCAGCAGCTTATCATCAGGGTTCCAAGAGACCCAGTACTTC. It translates to CASSLSSGFQETQYF.

This clone was seen a few times. The chain uses TRBV20-1 and TRBJ1-6; D is ambiguous. The CDR3 covers 13 residues. Trimming pared 3 bases from V and 6 bases from J, leaving 9 bases between. Germline V gene lookup returns CDR1 DFQATT and CDR2 SNEGSKA (reference sequence). The CDR3 is CSASNSLNSPLHF. CDR3 bases: TGCAGTGCTAGTAACAGCCTTAATTCACCCCTCCACTTT.

The rearrangement uses TRBV10-3 and TRBJ1-2; tentative D call: TRBD1 (5 bases). The germline gives CDR1 ENHRY, CDR2 SYGVKD. The CDR3 consists of 15 residues. V shed 3 bases and J shed 5 bases, with 16 bases lying between them. CDR3 coding DNA: TGTGCCATCAGTGATATAGGCAGGGCGGGGTATGGCTACACCTTC. Translation: CAISDIGRAGYGYTF.

The chain employs TRBV5-1 and TRBJ1-3, with D possibly being TRBD1 (6 bases). V was shortened by 4 bases and J by 1 base, with 15 bases between the two germline ends. The length of the CDR3 is 16 residues. Germline CDR1 reads SGHRS; CDR2 reads YFSETQ. CDR3 protein: CASSGGANPSGNTIYF. The CDR3 region has the DNA TGCGCCAGCAGCGGGGGGGCGAATCCTTCTGGAAACACCATATATTTT.

The CDR3 is CASSREGNTEAFF. The CDR3 coding sequence is TGTGCCAGCAGTAGAGAGGGGAACACTGAAGCTTTCTTT. The chain carries TRBV6-6 and TRBJ1-1, with D uncertain. CDR3 length: 13 amino acids. Germline V CDR1 and CDR2: MNHNY, SVGAGI (reference sequence). Trimming shortened V by 5 bases and J by 1 base, and 8 bases separated the two germline ends.

V and J are TRBV7-2 and TRBJ2-1; a possible D gene is TRBD2 (5 bases). V was clipped by 1 base and J by 7 bases, with 11 bases between them. Germline V gene data show CDR1 as SGHTA and CDR2 as FQGNSA. There are 14 residues in the CDR3. The CDR3 coding sequence is TGTGCCAGCAGCTTAGTACTAGTAGGAAATGAGCAGTTCTTC. Translation: CASSLVLVGNEQFF.

The chain has TRBV6-6 and TRBJ1-2; no clear D. Trimming pared 6 bases from V and 0 bases from J, leaving 14 bases between. CDR1 is MNHNY, CDR2 SVGAGI, per germline (reference sequence). The CDR3 is 15 residues long. CDR3 bases: TGTGCCAGCAGCTCGGGAGTAATAGCTAACTATGGCTACACCTTC. Translation gives CASSSGVIANYGYTF.

The rearrangement links TRBV7-9 to TRBJ2-1; the D is unclear. Trimming removed 5 bases from V and 3 bases from J, with 8 bases in between. The CDR3 is made up of 13 amino acids. Germline CDR1 reads SEHNR; CDR2 reads FQNEAQ (reference sequence). The CDR3 spells CASSHRGYNEQFF. For the CDR3, the DNA is TGTGCCAGCAGCCATCGAGGCTACAATGAGCAGTTCTTC. Variable domain in full (rest from reference TRBV7-9 and TRBJ2-1): DTGVSQNPRHKITKRGQNVTFRCDPISEHNRLYWYRQTLGQGPEFLTYFQNEAQLEKSRLLSDRFSAERPKGSFSTLEIQRTEQGDSAMYLCASSHRGYNEQFFGPGTRLTVL.

The chain links TRBV19 to TRBJ1-1; the D gene is possibly TRBD1 (6 bases). The CDR3 spans 16 residues. CDR1 LNHDA and CDR2 SQIVND come from the germline V gene (reference sequence). The V and J ends lost 4 bases and 1 base respectively, with 16 bases between them. The CDR3 region is CASSRGPGISNTEAFF. Here the CDR3 DNA reads TGTGCCAGTAGTAGGGGGCCAGGGATTTCGAACACTGAAGCTTTCTTT.

Only one count was recorded for this clone. The V and J genes are TRBV4-2 and TRBJ2-2; weak D call: TRBD2 (5 bases). V lost 6 bases and J lost 6, with 23 bases in between. The germline V gene encodes CDR1 LGHNA and CDR2 YNFKEQ. This CDR3 comprises 17 residues. CDR3: CASRISEGVRIAGELFF. The CDR3 coding sequence is TGTGCCAGCAGGATTAGCGAGGGAGTGAGGATCGCCGGGGAGCTGTTTTTT.

V gene TRBV5-1 combines with J gene TRBJ2-1; weak D call: TRBD2 (6 bases). The germline V gene has CDR1 SGHRS and CDR2 YFSETQ. V gave up 1 base and J gave up 7 bases, with 15 bases separating them. This CDR3 has 15 amino acids. CDR3 coding DNA: TGCGCCAGCAGCTTGAACCCGGGAGAGTGGAATGAGCAGTTCTTC. This encodes CASSLNPGEWNEQFF.

The V and J genes are TRBV6-5 and TRBJ2-3; D unresolved. Germline loops: CDR1 MNHEY, CDR2 SVGAGI. This CDR3 comprises 11 residues. The V gene lost 7 bases and the J gene lost 4 bases, with 6 bases spanning the gap. Here the CDR3 reads CASTRSDTQYF. DNA of the CDR3: TGTGCCAGCACTAGGTCAGATACGCAGTATTTT.

V gene TRBV16 combines with J gene TRBJ2-7; no clear D. Trimming removed 2 bases from V and 3 bases from J, with 5 bases in between. The CDR3 spans 12 residues. Germline values: CDR1 KGHSY, CDR2 FQNENV. CDR3 nucleotide sequence: TGTGCCAGCAGCCAAGACAACTACGAGCAGTACTTC. Protein: CASSQDNYEQYF.

The chain has TRBV3-1 (or the pseudogene TRBV3-2) and TRBJ2-2, with 8 nucleotides matching TRBD2. CDR1 LGHDT and CDR2 YNNKEL come from the germline V gene (reference sequence). This CDR3 comprises 15 residues. V lost 4 bases to trimming and J lost 2 bases; unmatched junction nucleotides: 3. CDR3 nucleotides: TGTGCCAGCAGCCTAGCGGGGATTAACACCGGGGAGCTGTTTTTT. Protein sequence: CASSLAGINTGELFF.

The rearrangement uses TRBV3-1 (or the pseudogene TRBV3-2) and TRBJ1-5, with 7 bases lining up with TRBD1. V was clipped by 4 bases and J by 7 bases; unmatched bases: 4. The CDR3 is made up of 13 amino acids. Germline V lookup: CDR1 LGHDT, CDR2 YNNKEL (reference sequence). The CDR3 loop is CASSPQGDQPQHF. The CDR3 DNA reads as TGTGCCAGCAGCCCTCAGGGGGACCAGCCCCAGCATTTT.

In nucleotides, the CDR3 is TGCGCCAGCAGTCAAGGACAGGGCGTAGAGACCCAGTACTTC. As protein: CASSQGQGVETQYF. The V gene is TRBV5-1, the J gene TRBJ2-5, with 8 nucleotides matching TRBD1. This CDR3 contains 14 residues. CDR1 is SGHRS and CDR2 is YFSETQ in the germline V gene. The V and J ends lost 5 bases and 4 bases, in that order; junction bases with no gene match: 7.

V and J are TRBV19 and TRBJ1-2; 7 bases align to TRBD1. CDR1 is LNHDA, CDR2 SQIVND, per germline (reference sequence). The V and J ends lost 7 bases and 5 bases, in that order; junction bases with no gene match: 7. The CDR3 runs 13 residues. The CDR3: CASTTDREYGYTF. For the CDR3, the DNA is TGTGCCAGTACCACCGACAGGGAATATGGCTACACCTTC.

The chain is built from TRBV5-5 and TRBJ2-7; D not resolved. This CDR3 contains 16 residues. CDR1 and CDR2 from the germline V gene are SGHKS and YYEKEE (reference sequence). Trimming stripped 1 base from V and 0 bases from J, with 14 bases between. The CDR3 DNA reads as TGTGCCAGCAGCTTGTTGGCAGACACGAACTCCTACGAGCAGTACTTC. This gives the protein CASSLLADTNSYEQYF. Supplemented by reference TRBV5-5 and TRBJ2-7, the full variable domain reads DAGVTQSPTHLIKTRGQQVTLRCSPISGHKSVSWYQQVLGQGPQFIFQYYEKEERGRGNFPDRFSARQFPNYSSELNVNALLLGDSALYLCASSLLADTNSYEQYFGPGTRLTVT.

J is TRBJ2-7 and V is TRBV28; TRBD1 matches at 9 bases. The J segment lost 0 bases and the V segment lost 6 bases, leaving 9 bases of the junction unmatched. CDR1 is MDHEN, CDR2 SYDVKM, per germline. The CDR3 covers 16 residues. The CDR3 protein is CASSTRTGVPSYEQYF. The CDR3 DNA reads TGTGCCAGCAGCACCCGGACAGGGGTCCCCTCCTACGAGCAGTACTTC.

The rearrangement uses TRBV19 and TRBJ1-4; D ambiguous. V shed 8 bases and J shed 10 bases, with 17 bases lying between them. In germline, CDR1 is LNHDA, CDR2 SQIVND (reference sequence). This CDR3 region has 13 residues. The CDR3 loop reads CASSPVDGGKLFF. The CDR3 DNA follows: TGTGCCAGTTCCCCGGTGGATGGCGGAAAACTGTTTTTT.

The chain couples TRBV9 to TRBJ1-1; 9 bases line up with TRBD1. Germline V gives CDR1 SGDLS, CDR2 YYNGEE. J gave up 5 bases and V 4 bases, and 3 bases lay outside the gene matches. The CDR3 sequence is 13 residues long. The CDR3 coding sequence is TGTGCCAGCAGCCGGGACAGGGTAACTGAAGCTTTCTTT. Residues: CASSRDRVTEAFF.

The count of this clone is one. The V call is TRBV9, the J call TRBJ2-7, with 8 bases lining up with TRBD1. CDR1 and CDR2 from the germline V gene are SGDLS and YYNGEE. The CDR3 has 14 amino acids. V shed 3 bases, J shed 4 bases, and the junction held 6 bases outside the gene matches. For the CDR3, the DNA is TGTGCCAGCAGCGGACAGGGGACGGGGTACGAGCAGTACTTC. Its translation: CASSGQGTGYEQYF.

As to this clone: The junction departs from germline at one end; a sequencing error may be responsible. This sequence joins TRBV19 and TRBJ2-2, with TRBD2 identical over 10 bases. Germline lookup yields CDR1 LNHDA and CDR2 SQIVND (reference sequence). CDR3 size: 17 residues. DNA of the CDR3: TGTGCCAGTAGTATCCCTAGCGGGAGTTATCAAGCCGGGAAGCTGTTTTTT. This translates into CASSIPSGSYQAGKLFF.

The chain links TRBV7-9 to TRBJ2-5; 13 bases line up with TRBD2. The ends lost 5 bases at V and 5 bases at J; junction bases unmatched: 8. The germline CDR1 and CDR2 sequences are SEHNR and FQNEAQ (reference sequence). The CDR3 contains 16 residues. The CDR3 loop is CASSTRGLAGAETQYF. CDR3 bases: TGTGCCAGCAGCACTAGAGGACTAGCGGGAGCCGAGACCCAGTACTTC. The full variable domain, completed using reference TRBV7-9 and TRBJ2-5, is DTGVSQNPRHKITKRGQNVTFRCDPISEHNRLYWYRQTLGQGPEFLTYFQNEAQLEKSRLLSDRFSAERPKGSFSTLEIQRTEQGDSAMYLCASSTRGLAGAETQYFGPGTRLLVL.

CDR3 sequence (DNA): TGTGCCAGCAGTCCCCCTCGAGGCGCCAATGAGCAGTTCTTC. Amino acid sequence: CASSPPRGANEQFF. The chain is built from TRBV4-2 and TRBJ2-1; D remains ambiguous. This CDR3 comprises 14 residues. Trimming pared 6 bases from V and 6 bases from J, leaving 15 bases between. CDR1 is LGHNA, CDR2 YNFKEQ, per germline.